The T cell receptor (beta chain) described here comes from a study of T cell responses to AZD1222 COVID-19 vaccine. Findings and limits, study-wide: The repertoires were collected only after the peak T cell response. At 160-218 and 743-854, vaccine-associated CD4 TCRs were dominant, and they spanned spike. In the spike-specific TCR repertoire, nearly half reportedly target unmutated variant regions. When two AZD1222 doses had been given, Spike-specific TCR breadth and depth rose.

With respect to this clone: What it recognizes is unknown.

The CDR3 spans 15 residues. The V and J ends lost 1 base and 1 base respectively, with 8 bases between them. Germline-derived CDR1 and CDR2 are SGHTA and FQGNSA. The repertoire was sequenced with immunoSEQ multiplex PCR; TCRdb's copy has only in-frame clones and lacks some. The repertoire holds some 80,000 clones, with 88% as singletons. The TCR was taken from an adult who received the MenACWY meningococcal vaccine as a control. This specimen consisted of peripheral blood, obtained 28 days after the second dose of the MenACWY control vaccine. The V and J genes are TRBV7-2 and TRBJ1-5; D is perhaps TRBD1 (5 bases). The CDR3 loop reads CASSLEGISNQPQHF. For the CDR3, the DNA is TGTGCCAGCAGCTTAGAGGGGATCAGCAATCAGCCCCAGCATTTT.